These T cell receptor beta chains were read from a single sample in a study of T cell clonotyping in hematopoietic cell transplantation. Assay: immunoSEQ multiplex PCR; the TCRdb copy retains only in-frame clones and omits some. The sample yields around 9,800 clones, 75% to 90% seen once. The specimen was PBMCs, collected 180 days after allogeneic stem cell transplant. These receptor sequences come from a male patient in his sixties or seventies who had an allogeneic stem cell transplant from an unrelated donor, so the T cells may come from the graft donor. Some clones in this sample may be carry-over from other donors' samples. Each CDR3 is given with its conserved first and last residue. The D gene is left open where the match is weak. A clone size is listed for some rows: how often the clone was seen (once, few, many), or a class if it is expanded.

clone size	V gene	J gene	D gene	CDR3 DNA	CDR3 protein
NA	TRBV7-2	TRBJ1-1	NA	TGTGCCAGCAGCTTCGAGATGAACACTGAAGCTTTCTTT	CASSFEMNTEAFF
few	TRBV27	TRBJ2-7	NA	TGTGCCAGCAGTTTATCAGGTTCCACCTACGAGCAGTACTTC	CASSLSGSTYEQYF
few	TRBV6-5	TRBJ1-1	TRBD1	TGTGCCAGCAGCCGGACAGGATACACTGAAGCTTTCTTT	CASSRTGYTEAFF
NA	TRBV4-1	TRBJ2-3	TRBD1	TGCGCCAGCAGCCAAGCGGGACAGGGGGCCTCTGCGCAGTATTTT	CASSQAGQGASAQYF
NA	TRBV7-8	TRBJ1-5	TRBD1	TGTGCCAGCAGCTTAGTGCGGCAGGGGGGCAATCAGCCCCAGCATTTT	CASSLVRQGGNQPQHF
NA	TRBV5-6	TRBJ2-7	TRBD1	TGTGCCAGCAGCTTGGACGGGACAGGTATTTACGAGCAGTACTTC	CASSLDGTGIYEQYF
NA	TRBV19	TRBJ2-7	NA	TGTGCCAGTAGTCCGAGCGGTACAGGGCACGAGCAGTACTTC	CASSPSGTGHEQYF
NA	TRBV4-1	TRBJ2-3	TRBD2	TGCGCCAGCAGCCTCACCACCGGGGGGGGCGGAGCAGATACGCAGTATTTT	CASSLTTGGGGADTQYF
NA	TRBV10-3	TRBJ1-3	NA	TGTGCCATCAGTGAGAGGCAGGGGTCTGGAAACACCATATATTTT	CAISERQGSGNTIYF
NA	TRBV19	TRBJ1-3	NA	TGTGCCAGTAGTATCGGGACTACAGCTGGAAACACCATATATTTT	CASSIGTTAGNTIYF
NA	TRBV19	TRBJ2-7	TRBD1	TGTGCCAGTAGTACCCGGACAGGGGTGGTCGAGCAGTACTTC	CASSTRTGVVEQYF
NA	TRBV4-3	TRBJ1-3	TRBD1	TGCGCCAGCAGCCATCTAGTCGGACAGGGAGGAAACACCATATATTTT	CASSHLVGQGGNTIYF
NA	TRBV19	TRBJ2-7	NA	TGTGCCACCTCAACGACAGCGATCTACGAGCAGTACTTC	CATSTTAIYEQYF
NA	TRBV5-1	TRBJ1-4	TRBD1	TGCGCCAGCACGACCGGGACAGCGAATGAAAAACTGTTTTTT	CASTTGTANEKLFF
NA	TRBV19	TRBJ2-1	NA	TGTGCCAGTAGTATAGATGAGGAGCCCTCACCTTGGGGTCTATCGAATGAGCAGTTCTTC	CASSIDEEPSPWGLSNEQFF
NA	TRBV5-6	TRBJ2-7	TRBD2	TGTGCCAGCAGCCACAACCCCGCGGGGGGATATTCCTACGAGCAGTACTTC	CASSHNPAGGYSYEQYF
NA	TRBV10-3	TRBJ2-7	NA	TGTGCCATCAGTGACTCAGTCGGCAGCTACGAGCAGTACTTC	CAISDSVGSYEQYF
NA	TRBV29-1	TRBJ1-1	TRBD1	TGCAGCGTTGAAGACGGGACAGGGAGGCTTGTTAGTGATTCTGAAGCTTTCTTT	CSVEDGTGRLVSDSEAFF
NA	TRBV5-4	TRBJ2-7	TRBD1	TGTGCCAGCAGCCTCCGGGACAGTCCATCCTACGAGCAGTACTTC	CASSLRDSPSYEQYF
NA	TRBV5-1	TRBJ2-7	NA	TGCGCCAGCAGCTTGGGGCAGGCCTCCTACGAGCAGTACTTC	CASSLGQASYEQYF
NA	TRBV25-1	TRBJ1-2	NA	TGTGCCAGCAGTGCCTCGAAAGGCTACACCTTC	CASSASKGYTF
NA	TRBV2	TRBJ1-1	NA	TGTGCCAGCAGTGCACAGGGAATTGACACTGAAGCTTTCTTT	CASSAQGIDTEAFF
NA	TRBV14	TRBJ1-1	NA	TGTGCCAGCAGCCGGAGCGGGGCAGGCACTGAAGCTTTCTTT	CASSRSGAGTEAFF
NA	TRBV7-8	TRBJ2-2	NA	TGTGCCAGCAGCCAAACGCAGGGGCCCGGGGAGCTGTTTTTT	CASSQTQGPGELFF
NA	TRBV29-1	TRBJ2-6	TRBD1	TGCAGCGTCCGGGTTGAGACAGGGATCTCTGGGGCCAACGTCCTGACTTTC	CSVRVETGISGANVLTF
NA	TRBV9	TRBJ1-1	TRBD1	TGTGCCAGCAGCACAGATGTTTACAGGGGGAACACTGAAGCTTTCTTT	CASSTDVYRGNTEAFF
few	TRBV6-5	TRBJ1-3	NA	TGTGCCAGCAGCCCCCTCTCAGGAAACACCATATATTTT	CASSPLSGNTIYF
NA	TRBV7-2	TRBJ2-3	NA	TGTGCCAGCAGCTTACCTACAGATACGCAGTATTTT	CASSLPTDTQYF